Each of the 23 T cell receptor beta chains below was sequenced from the same sample in a study of cytomegalovirus exposure and HLA in healthy donors. PCR primers comprised 60 Vbeta and 13 Jbeta primers. Generated by immunoSEQ multiplex PCR, the TCRdb table keeps only in-frame clones and is missing some. The sample shows some 120,000 clones, approximately 69% of them seen only once. What was sequenced was PBMCs. These receptors all come from a man aged 40-49 years in good health and CMV-seropositive.

The chain uses TRBV6-6 and TRBJ2-1, with 7 nucleotides matching TRBD1. The CDR3 consists of 15 residues. Losses at the gene ends were 0 bases for V and 4 bases for J; bases not matched to a gene: 3. Per germline, CDR1 MNHNY and CDR2 SVGAGI (reference sequence). CDR3 sequence reads: CASSYSGGSYNEQFF. CDR3 in DNA: TGTGCCAGCAGTTACTCAGGGGGCTCTTACAATGAGCAGTTCTTC.

This clone was seen more than once but under ten times. V usage is TRBV21-1 and J usage is TRBJ2-1; the table's D call, TRBD2, has no DNA check behind it. TRBV21-1 is tagged as a pseudogene. The CDR3 totals 16 residues. CDR3 amino acids: CASSNNSGRFLNEQFF. Written as DNA, the CDR3 is TGTGCCAGCAGCAACAATAGCGGGAGGTTCTTAAATGAGCAGTTCTTC.

V gene TRBV6-5 combines with J gene TRBJ2-1; the D gene is possibly TRBD2 (5 bases). CDR3 size: 15 residues. Looked up from germline, CDR1 is MNHEY and CDR2 is SVGAGI. Trimming pared 6 bases from V and 7 bases from J, leaving 19 bases between. The CDR3 here is CASSRIHTPGNEQFF. The CDR3, as DNA: TGTGCCAGCAGCCGGATTCACACCCCGGGGAATGAGCAGTTCTTC.

This clone was picked up a small number of times. The J gene is TRBJ2-3, the V gene TRBV6-4, with 7 bases identical to TRBD2. CDR3 length: 14 residues. The junction had 0 bases not matched to a gene; V was cut back by 2 bases and J by 1 base. CDR1 and CDR2 (germline): MRHNA, SNTAGT. The CDR3 loop is CASSDGGGTDTQYF. CDR3 sequence (DNA): TGTGCCAGCAGTGACGGGGGGGGCACAGATACGCAGTATTTT.

This sequence joins TRBV9 and TRBJ2-1, with TRBD2 matching 9 bases. The CDR3 extends over 17 amino acids. Trimming cost V 4 bases and J 6 bases; bases outside gene matches: 14. Germline-derived CDR1 and CDR2 are SGDLS and YYNGEE. CDR3 sequence (DNA): TGTGCCAGCAGCCTACCTCTGGTAGCGGGAGCGATCAATGAGCAGTTCTTC. Translated: CASSLPLVAGAINEQFF.

This chain joins TRBV30 and TRBJ2-7, with 7 positions matching TRBD1. CDR1 GTSNPN and CDR2 SVGIG come from the germline V gene (reference sequence). The V gene end was trimmed by 5 bases and the J gene end by 2 bases; junction bases not matched to a gene: 3. The CDR3 is made up of 12 amino acids. CDR3 in DNA: TGTGCCTGGGGCGGACAGGCCTACGAGCAGTACTTC. It encodes CAWGGQAYEQYF.

The chain couples TRBV11-2 to TRBJ2-1, with D unclear. Germline V gene lookup returns CDR1 SGHAT and CDR2 FQNNGV. The CDR3 is 13 amino acids. With 0 bases removed from V and 7 bases from J, the gap between germline ends came to 7 bases. The CDR3 DNA reads as TGTGCCAGCAGCTTAGAACCACGGAATGAGCAGTTCTTC. Translation: CASSLEPRNEQFF.

V gene TRBV2 combines with J gene TRBJ2-5, with a weak D call TRBD1 (5 bases). The J call may be incorrect, as the DNA end agrees better with TRBJ2-7. Germline values: CDR1 SNHLY, CDR2 FYNNEI. This CDR3 contains 16 residues. The CDR3 here is CASSGFTGDPNYEQYF. The CDR3, as DNA: TGTGCCAGCAGTGGTTTTACAGGTGACCCTAACTACGAGCAGTACTTC.

The V gene is TRBV27, the J gene TRBJ2-7, with 10 bases that match TRBD1. J was trimmed by 2 bases and V by 5 bases; bases with no gene match: 3. Germline values: CDR1 MNHEY, CDR2 SMNVEV (reference sequence). The CDR3 runs 14 residues. The CDR3 spells CASSRGTGAYEQYF. CDR3 DNA sequence: TGTGCCAGCAGTCGCGGGACAGGGGCCTACGAGCAGTACTTC.

Worth noting for this clone: A junction boundary mismatches the germline segment, possibly from a read error. The gene calls are TRBV7-9 and TRBJ1-5; TRBD1 matches at 7 bases. CDR1 and CDR2 (germline): SEHNR, FQNEAQ (reference sequence). The CDR3 runs 16 residues. The CDR3, as DNA: TGTTCCAGCAGCCCGAAGACAGGGAATAGCAATCAGCCCCAGCATTTT. It encodes CSSSPKTGNSNQPQHF.

The chain has TRBV9 and TRBJ2-5, with TRBD1 matching 7 bases. This CDR3 contains 18 residues. Per the germline V gene, CDR1 is SGDLS and CDR2 is YYNGEE. V shed 4 bases and J 5 bases; nucleotides not matched to a gene: 20. CDR3 loop: CASSSGGTGPATGETQYF. CDR3 bases: TGTGCCAGCAGCTCAGGGGGTACAGGTCCCGCGACTGGGGAGACCCAGTACTTC.

This rearrangement joins TRBV11-3 to TRBJ2-2, with 8 bases fitting TRBD1. Germline CDR1 SGHNT, CDR2 YENEEA. The CDR3 loop spans 16 amino acids. Trimming removed 2 bases from V and 1 base from J; junction bases left unmatched: 3. CDR3 nucleotides: TGTGCCAGCAGCTTATCGGGACAGGTGAACACCGGGGAGCTGTTTTTT. It encodes CASSLSGQVNTGELFF.

Here the CDR3 DNA reads TGTGCCAGCAGCTTGGGGGGGGGCGCAACTAATGAAAAACTGTTTTTT. This translates into CASSLGGGATNEKLFF. The chain employs TRBV5-4 and TRBJ1-4, with a possible D match to TRBD1 (6 bases). The CDR3 spans 16 residues. Per the germline V gene, CDR1 is SGHNT and CDR2 is YYREEE (reference sequence). With 0 bases removed from V and 0 bases from J, the gap between germline ends came to 9 bases.

The chain employs TRBV7-6 and TRBJ1-4, with TRBD1 matching over 9 bases. The V gene's germline CDR1 is SGHVS and CDR2 FNYEAQ. The CDR3 is 14 residues long. Trimming cost V 4 bases and J 7 bases; bases outside gene matches: 4. The CDR3 region has the DNA TGTGCCAGCAGCTCCGGGACAGGGTTTGAAAAACTGTTTTTT. It translates to CASSSGTGFEKLFF.

The chain recombines TRBV30 with TRBJ1-1; D perhaps matches TRBD1 (5 bases). The CDR3 runs to 13 residues. Germline values: CDR1 GTSNPN, CDR2 SVGIG (reference sequence). Trimming removed 1 base from V and 4 bases from J, with 10 bases in between. Written as DNA, the CDR3 is TGTGCCTGGAGTGGACTCAGGGCCACTGAAGCTTTCTTT. Residues: CAWSGLRATEAFF.

The chain is built from TRBV4-2 and TRBJ2-2; D possibly corresponds to TRBD2 (5 bases). Germline V gene data show CDR1 as LGHNA and CDR2 as YNFKEQ. This CDR3 contains 16 residues. The ends were cut back, 0 bases at V and 0 bases at J, with 8 bases in the middle. The CDR3 loop is CASSQDSASNTGELFF. DNA for the CDR3: TGTGCCAGCAGCCAAGATAGCGCTTCGAACACCGGGGAGCTGTTTTTT.

This clone was seen more than once but under ten times. V and J are TRBV9 and TRBJ2-3; TRBD2 agrees at 7 bases. Germline V gene sequence: CDR1 SGDLS, CDR2 YYNGEE. With 3 bases clipped from V and 1 base from J, the junction kept 5 bases outside the gene matches. This CDR3 is 15 amino acids long. The CDR3 DNA reads as TGTGCCAGCAGCGCGAGCGGGACCCGCACAGATACGCAGTATTTT. Translation: CASSASGTRTDTQYF.

This clone has a handful of counts. The rearrangement uses TRBV9 and TRBJ2-7; a weak D match, TRBD2 (5 bases). The V and J ends lost 0 bases and 5 bases respectively, with 12 bases between them. From germline, CDR1 is SGDLS and CDR2 YYNGEE. The CDR3 sequence is 14 residues long. CDR3 sequence: CASSVGGSDNEQYF. The CDR3 DNA sequence: TGTGCCAGCAGCGTAGGAGGGAGCGATAACGAGCAGTACTTC.

The V call is TRBV7-2, the J call TRBJ1-1, with 8 bases that match TRBD1. The CDR3 extends over 14 amino acids. Trimming took 3 bases from V and 4 from J; bases not matched to a gene: 4. The germline gives CDR1 SGHTA, CDR2 FQGNSA. CDR3 in amino acids: CASSFNTGGTEAFF. CDR3 sequence (DNA): TGTGCCAGCAGCTTTAATACAGGGGGCACTGAAGCTTTCTTT.

The chain is built from TRBV7-3 and TRBJ2-2; TRBD2 matches at 12 bases. V trimming: 4 bases; J trimming: 8 bases; junction bases outside the gene matches: 5. CDR1 is SGHTA, CDR2 FQGTGA, per germline. The CDR3 consists of 15 residues. This CDR3 is CASSSSTSGSGELFF. The CDR3 region has the DNA TGTGCCAGCAGCTCCTCGACTAGCGGGAGTGGGGAGCTGTTTTTT.

The genes are TRBV28 and TRBJ2-3; D perhaps matches TRBD2 (6 bases). V gave up 4 bases and J gave up 3 bases, with 20 bases separating them. The CDR3 loop spans 17 amino acids. Germline V CDR1 and CDR2: MDHEN, SYDVKM. CDR3 nucleotide sequence: TGTGCCAGCAGTTCCCCGGGACTCTCTAAAACGACAGATACGCAGTATTTT. This codes for CASSSPGLSKTTDTQYF.

This chain uses TRBV10-2 with TRBJ1-2, with no clear D. V was cut by 3 bases and J by 2 bases, with 7 bases left in between. CDR3 length equals 13 residues. CDR1 and CDR2 from the germline V gene are WSHSY and SAAADI. The CDR3 nucleotides are TGCGCCAGCAGTGACAGCGACAACTATGGCTACACCTTC. This encodes CASSDSDNYGYTF.

The chain is built from TRBV4-3 and TRBJ1-4, with TRBD1 matching 9 bases. CDR1 is LGHNA, CDR2 YSLEER, per germline. V dropped 4 bases and J dropped 9; count of bases not matched to a gene: 9. This CDR3 contains 15 residues. CDR3: CASSPTGGLLKKLFF. The CDR3 region has the DNA TGCGCCAGCAGCCCAACAGGGGGCCTTTTGAAAAAACTGTTTTTT.